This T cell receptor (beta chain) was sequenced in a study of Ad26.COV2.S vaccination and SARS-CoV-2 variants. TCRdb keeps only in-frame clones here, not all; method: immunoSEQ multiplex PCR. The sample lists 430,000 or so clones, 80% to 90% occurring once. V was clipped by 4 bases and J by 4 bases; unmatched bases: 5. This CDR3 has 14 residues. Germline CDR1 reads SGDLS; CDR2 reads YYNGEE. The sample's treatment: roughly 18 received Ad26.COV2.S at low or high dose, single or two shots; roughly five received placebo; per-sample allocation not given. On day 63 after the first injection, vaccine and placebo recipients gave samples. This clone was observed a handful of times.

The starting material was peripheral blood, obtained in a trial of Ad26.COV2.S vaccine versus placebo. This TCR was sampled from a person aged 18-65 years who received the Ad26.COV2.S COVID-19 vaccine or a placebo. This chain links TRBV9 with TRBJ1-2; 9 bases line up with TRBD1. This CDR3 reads CASSPRTGAYGYTF. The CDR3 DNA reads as TGTGCCAGCAGCCCCCGGACAGGGGCCTATGGCTACACCTTC.